This T cell receptor beta chain was captured in a study of cytotoxic CD8 clonotypes in ibrutinib-treated CLL. Looking at the study overall: Collecting the response samples happened after a median about twelve months of treatment, with a range of 6 to 36. Regarding the study as a whole: Having risen at ibrutinib response, clonality had fallen back toward baseline by progression.

Of note for this clone: Its antigen is not known.

Clones were read by immunoSEQ multiplex PCR, and TCRdb kept only the in-frame ones, dropping some. The table records around 310,000 clones, 70% to 80% of them present only once. The CDR3 is 14 residues long. V dropped 5 bases and J dropped 3; count of bases not matched to a gene: 3. Germline-derived CDR1 and CDR2 are SGHDN and FVKESK. The TCR comes from a human donor with chronic lymphocytic leukemia. Sequenced here: PBMCs, sampled before ibrutinib treatment. The rearrangement links TRBV14 to TRBJ2-3; 9 positions match TRBD2. The CDR3 DNA reads as TGTGCCAGCAGCGCAACTAGCGGGACAGATACGCAGTATTTT. This sequence encodes CASSATSGTDTQYF.